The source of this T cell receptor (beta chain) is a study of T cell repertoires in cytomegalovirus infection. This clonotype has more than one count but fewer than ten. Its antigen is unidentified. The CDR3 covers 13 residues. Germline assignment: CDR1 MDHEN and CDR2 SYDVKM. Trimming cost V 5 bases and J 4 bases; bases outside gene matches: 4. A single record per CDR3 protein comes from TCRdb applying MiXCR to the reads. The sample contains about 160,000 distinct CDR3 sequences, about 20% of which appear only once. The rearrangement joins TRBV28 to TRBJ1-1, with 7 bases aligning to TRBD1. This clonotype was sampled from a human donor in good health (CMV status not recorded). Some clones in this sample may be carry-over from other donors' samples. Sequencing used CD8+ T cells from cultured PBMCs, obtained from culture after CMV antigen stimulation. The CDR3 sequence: CASSLYRGTEAFF. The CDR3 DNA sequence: TGTGCCAGCAGTCTCTACAGGGGCACTGAAGCTTTCTTT.